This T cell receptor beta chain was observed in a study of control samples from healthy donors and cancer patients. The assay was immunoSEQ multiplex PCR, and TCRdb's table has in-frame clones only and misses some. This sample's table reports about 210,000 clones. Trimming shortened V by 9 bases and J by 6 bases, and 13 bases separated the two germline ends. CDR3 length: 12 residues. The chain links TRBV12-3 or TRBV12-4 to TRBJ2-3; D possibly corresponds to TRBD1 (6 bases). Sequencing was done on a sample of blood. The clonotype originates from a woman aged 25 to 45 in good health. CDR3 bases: TGTGCCAGTTCTGGGGGCTCTGATACGCAGTATTTT. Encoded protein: CASSGGSDTQYF.